This TCR beta chain was identified during a study of blood T cell repertoires in COVID-19. This clone occurred once. With V trimmed by 4 bases and J by 3 bases, 8 bases remained unmatched. From germline, CDR1 is MDHEN and CDR2 SYDVKM. CDR3 length equals 15 residues. One Seattle source followed patients from active infection through their disease course. Original analysis: For nucleated cells, counts were estimated from reference gene primer amplification. Profiling relied on immunoSEQ multiplex PCR, and the TCRdb table lists in-frame clones only, not all of them. V and J calls and clone size are those listed in that table; D and trimming were worked out from the DNA. Of 300,000 or so clones listed, 90% to 95% are singletons.

This clonotype was obtained from a woman younger than 45 with COVID-19, enrolled during active disease. The sample consisted of peripheral blood. The chain is built from TRBV28 and TRBJ1-2; 7 bases agree with TRBD1. CDR3: CASSSPGQNYYGYTF. The CDR3 DNA sequence: TGTGCCAGCAGTTCACCGGGACAGAATTACTATGGCTACACCTTC.